This T cell receptor beta chain was captured by sequencing in a study of T-cell memory formation after mild COVID-19. Whole-study results and caveats: Shrinking CD4+ clones resided mostly in CM and EM, and CD8+ ones in EMRA. Clones that got smaller from day 15 to 85 had even CD4/CD8, while clones growing later tipped toward CD4+.

Using constant-segment primers, 5'RACE produced TCR alpha and TCR beta cDNA libraries carrying sample barcodes and UMIs. TCRdb redid the calling of the 5' RACE reads with MiXCR, one entry per CDR3 protein. The sample yields 150,000 to 200,000 distinct CDR3 sequences, about 15% seen once. V shed 5 bases and J shed 2 bases, with 12 bases lying between them. The CDR3 has 14 amino acids. CDR1 and CDR2 from the germline V gene are LGHDT and YNNKEL (reference sequence). Details on this clonotype: Its antigen is still unknown.

The source of this sequence is an adult woman who had mild COVID-19 (a few samples of this study predate the infection). Cell type and time point are not known. The specimen was PBMCs or a T cell subset sorted from them (not recorded which). This chain uses TRBV3-1 with TRBJ1-2; D unresolved. This CDR3 reads CASSGPVVNYGYTF. The CDR3 DNA follows: TGTGCCAGCAGCGGTCCGGTGGTAAACTATGGCTACACCTTC.